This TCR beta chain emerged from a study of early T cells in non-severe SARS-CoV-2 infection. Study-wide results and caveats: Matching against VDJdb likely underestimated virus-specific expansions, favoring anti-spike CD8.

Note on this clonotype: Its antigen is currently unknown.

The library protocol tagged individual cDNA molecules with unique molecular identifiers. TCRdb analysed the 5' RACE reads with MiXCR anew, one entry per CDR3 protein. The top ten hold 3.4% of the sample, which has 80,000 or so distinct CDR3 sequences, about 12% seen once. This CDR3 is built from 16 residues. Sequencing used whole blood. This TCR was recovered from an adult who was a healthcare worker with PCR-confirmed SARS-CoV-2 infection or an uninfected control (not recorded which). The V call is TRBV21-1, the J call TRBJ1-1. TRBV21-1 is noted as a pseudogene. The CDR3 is CASSKVAVHMNTEAFF. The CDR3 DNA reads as TGTGCCAGCAGCAAAGTGGCAGTACACATGAACACTGAAGCTTTCTTT.